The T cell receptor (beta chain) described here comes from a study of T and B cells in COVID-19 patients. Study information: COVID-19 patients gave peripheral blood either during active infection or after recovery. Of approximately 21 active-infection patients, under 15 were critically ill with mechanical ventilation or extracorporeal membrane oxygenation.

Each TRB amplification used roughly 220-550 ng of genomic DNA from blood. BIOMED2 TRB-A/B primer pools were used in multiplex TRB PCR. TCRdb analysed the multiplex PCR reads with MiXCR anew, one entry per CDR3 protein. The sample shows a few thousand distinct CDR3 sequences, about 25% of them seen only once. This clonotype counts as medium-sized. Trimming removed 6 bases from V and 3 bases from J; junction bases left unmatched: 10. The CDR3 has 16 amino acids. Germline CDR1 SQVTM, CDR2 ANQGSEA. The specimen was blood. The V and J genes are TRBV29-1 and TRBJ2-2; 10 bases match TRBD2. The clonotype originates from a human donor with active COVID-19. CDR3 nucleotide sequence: TGCAGCGTGGGGGGAGCGGGAGGGGCCCACACCGGGGAGCTGTTTTTT. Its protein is CSVGGAGGAHTGELFF.